This is a list of T cell receptor beta chains from one sample in a study of CD4+ T cells in melanoma. Clones were sequenced by immunoSEQ multiplex PCR, and TCRdb holds only the in-frame ones, with some missing. The repertoire includes 15,000 or so clones, approximately 83% of them detected once, and about 6% sits in the top ten. The sequenced sample consisted of cells from a culture (not recorded whether cultured in vitro). The source of these receptors is a human donor with melanoma. Both conserved end residues are part of each CDR3. A D gene is named only where the DNA matches it firmly. A row's size may be missing; if present it is once, few, many or a size class.

j_gene,d_gene,v_gene,abundance,CDR3aa,CDR3nt
TRBJ1-3,NA,TRBV21-1,NA,CASKPGGNTIYF,TGTGCCAGCAAGCCGGGGGGAAACACCATATATTTT
TRBJ1-2,NA,TRBV7-9,once,CASSPSAAENYGYTF,TGTGCCAGCAGCCCCTCAGCGGCAGAGAACTATGGCTACACCTTC
TRBJ2-7,TRBD1,TRBV10-3,NA,CAISDGTDNEQYF,TGTGCCATCAGTGATGGGACAGATAACGAGCAGTACTTC
TRBJ1-2,TRBD1,TRBV5-4,NA,CASSFDRGYGYTF,TGTGCCAGCAGCTTCGACAGGGGCTATGGCTACACCTTC
TRBJ2-1,NA,TRBV19,NA,CASSKGGSYNEQFF,TGTGCCAGTAGTAAAGGGGGCTCCTACAATGAGCAGTTCTTC
TRBJ1-2,NA,TRBV5-6,NA,CASSPDTHYGYTF,TGTGCCAGCAGCCCGGACACCCACTATGGCTACACCTTC
TRBJ2-3,NA,TRBV7-3,NA,CASSLYFTGSTDTQYF,TGTGCCAGCAGCTTATATTTTACGGGGAGCACAGATACGCAGTATTTT
TRBJ2-3,NA,TRBV9,NA,CASSIRGTDTQYF,TGTGCCAGCAGTATACGGGGCACAGATACGCAGTATTTT
TRBJ1-3,NA,TRBV7-9,NA,CASSLHPGNTIYF,TGTGCCAGCAGCTTACATCCGGGAAACACCATATATTTT
TRBJ2-4,NA,TRBV5-1,once,CASSSAGAPQNIQYF,TGCGCCAGCAGTTCGGCAGGGGCCCCCCAAAACATTCAGTACTTC
TRBJ2-4,NA,TRBV7-2,NA,CASSLAGARKNIQYF,TGTGCCAGCAGCTTAGCTGGGGCCAGAAAAAACATTCAGTACTTC
TRBJ2-1,NA,TRBV7-9,once,CASSFWLNKYNEQFF,TGTGCCAGCAGCTTTTGGCTAAACAAGTACAATGAGCAGTTCTTC
TRBJ1-1,NA,TRBV19,NA,CASSRGLNTEAFF,TGTGCCAGTTCCCGGGGGTTGAACACTGAAGCTTTCTTT
TRBJ1-1,NA,TRBV12-5,once,CASGLAPLGPSARRAFF,TGTGCTAGTGGTTTGGCCCCATTGGGGCCATCGGCAAGACGAGCTTTCTTT
TRBJ2-5,NA,TRBV29-1,once,CSVVRVSETQYF,TGCAGCGTTGTCCGGGTTAGCGAGACCCAGTACTTC
TRBJ2-5,NA,TRBV2,NA,CAQQLAQNQETQYF,TGTGCCCAGCAGCTGGCACAGAACCAAGAGACCCAGTACTTC
TRBJ2-1,NA,TRBV11-2,NA,CASSFGASRFVDNEQFF,TGTGCCAGCAGCTTCGGGGCTAGTAGGTTCGTAGACAATGAGCAGTTCTTC
TRBJ1-2,TRBD1,TRBV2,NA,CASSDGGQGRNYGYTF,TGTGCCAGCAGTGATGGGGGACAGGGGAGGAACTATGGCTACACCTTC
TRBJ1-1,NA,TRBV7-3,NA,CASSLGVGTEAFF,TGTGCCAGCAGCTTAGGGGTTGGGACTGAAGCTTTCTTT
TRBJ1-2,TRBD1,TRBV2,medium-sized,CASRGQVVWYGYTF,TGTGCCAGCAGGGGACAGGTAGTGTGGTATGGCTACACCTTC
TRBJ2-1,TRBD1,TRBV7-3,NA,CASSRVGTGGLDEQFF,TGTGCCAGCAGCCGCGTCGGGACAGGGGGCCTGGATGAGCAGTTCTTC
TRBJ1-6,TRBD1,TRBV30,NA,CAWGNRGNSPLHF,TGTGCCTGGGGAAACAGGGGAAATTCACCCCTCCACTTT
TRBJ2-1,TRBD2,TRBV28,NA,CASNEGGTSGGYNEQFF,TGTGCCAGCAACGAGGGCGGGACTAGCGGGGGGTACAACGAGCAGTTCTTC
TRBJ1-1,NA,TRBV13,NA,CASSLTPGEAFF,TGTGCCAGCAGCTTAACCCCAGGTGAAGCTTTCTTT
TRBJ2-6,TRBD1,TRBV19,NA,CASSKMTGGDGANVLTF,TGTGCCAGTAGCAAAATGACAGGGGGAGATGGGGCCAACGTCCTGACTTTC
TRBJ1-2,TRBD1,TRBV14,few,CASSRTGVAMYGYTF,TGTGCCAGCAGCAGGACAGGGGTTGCTATGTATGGCTACACCTTC
TRBJ2-4,TRBD1,TRBV5-1,NA,CASRQGTSQNIQYF,TGCGCCAGCAGACAGGGGACAAGCCAAAACATTCAGTACTTC
TRBJ1-1,TRBD1,TRBV29-1,NA,CSVSGQHQNTEAFF,TGCAGCGTTTCGGGACAGCATCAGAACACTGAAGCTTTCTTT
TRBJ2-7,NA,TRBV9,NA,CASSPGTLYEQYF,TGTGCCAGCAGCCCCGGGACGCTCTACGAGCAGTACTTC
TRBJ1-1,NA,TRBV7-2,few,CASSRGLTEAFF,TGTGCCAGCAGCCGGGGGTTGACTGAAGCTTTCTTT
TRBJ1-2,TRBD1,TRBV5-1,NA,CASSVGTVGYTF,TGCGCCAGCAGCGTCGGGACAGTGGGCTACACCTTC
TRBJ1-2,TRBD1,TRBV5-4,once,CASRGDRRDYGYTF,TGTGCCAGCCGGGGGGACAGACGAGACTATGGCTACACCTTC
TRBJ2-7,NA,TRBV6-6,NA,CASSYRADAYEQYF,TGTGCCAGCAGTTACAGGGCAGACGCCTACGAGCAGTACTTC
TRBJ1-2,NA,TRBV6-6,NA,CASTRRTSNYGYTF,TGTGCCAGCACCCGGAGGACTTCTAACTATGGCTACACCTTC
TRBJ2-1,NA,TRBV5-6,NA,CASSLIGGYNEQFF,TGTGCCAGCAGCTTAATAGGGGGCTACAATGAGCAGTTCTTC
TRBJ2-2,NA,TRBV9,NA,CASSVTHTSGTGELFF,TGTGCCAGCAGCGTAACGCACACCTCGGGCACCGGGGAGCTGTTTTTT
TRBJ1-5,TRBD1,TRBV27,NA,CASSPRTGNQPQHF,TGTGCCAGCAGTCCCCGGACAGGGAATCAGCCCCAGCATTTT
TRBJ1-1,NA,TRBV10-1,NA,CASSRDSGAAFF,TGCGCCAGCAGCCGGGACTCGGGAGCAGCTTTCTTT
TRBJ2-7,NA,TRBV7-8,NA,CASSLHGGRYEQYF,TGTGCCAGCAGCTTACACGGGGGTAGATACGAGCAGTACTTC
TRBJ2-6,NA,TRBV6-1,NA,CASSDPGSGANVLTF,TGTGCCAGCAGTGATCCAGGGTCTGGGGCCAACGTCCTGACTTTC
TRBJ2-6,NA,TRBV5-1,NA,CASRILPLIQGYRPEAGANVLTF,TGCGCCAGCAGGATCCTCCCATTGATTCAGGGGTACAGGCCGGAAGCTGGGGCCAACGTCCTGACTTTC
TRBJ2-3,TRBD1,TRBV7-2,NA,CASSHYRGDTQYF,TGTGCCAGCAGCCACTACAGGGGAGATACGCAGTATTTT
TRBJ2-1,NA,TRBV30,few,CAWSLGSFGNEQFF,TGTGCCTGGAGTCTGGGGTCATTCGGCAATGAGCAGTTCTTC
TRBJ1-2,TRBD1,TRBV6-5,NA,CASQKGGFGYGYTF,TGTGCCAGCCAGAAAGGGGGCTTTGGCTATGGCTACACCTTC
TRBJ1-1,NA,TRBV18,NA,CASSPSSAGYTEAFF,TGTGCCAGCTCACCTAGTTCCGCGGGGTACACTGAAGCTTTCTTT
TRBJ1-1,NA,TRBV6-1,NA,CASKRDPEGTEAFF,TGTGCCAGCAAGCGGGACCCCGAGGGAACTGAAGCTTTCTTT
TRBJ2-7,NA,TRBV30,NA,CAWSRGAYYEQYF,TGTGCCTGGAGTCGGGGAGCCTACTACGAGCAGTACTTC
TRBJ2-7,NA,TRBV28,NA,CASSLGDGRYEQYF,TGTGCCAGCAGTCTCGGGGACGGAAGATACGAGCAGTACTTC
TRBJ1-4,NA,TRBV7-9,NA,CASSLGMGAGEKLFF,TGTGCCAGCAGCTTAGGAATGGGGGCTGGTGAAAAACTGTTTTTT
TRBJ2-1,NA,TRBV5-6,NA,CASSLQGLDEQFF,TGTGCCAGCAGCTTGCAGGGGTTGGATGAGCAGTTCTTC
TRBJ2-7,NA,TRBV2,NA,CASRYRDTGSYEQYF,TGTGCCAGCAGATACAGGGATACAGGCTCCTACGAGCAGTACTTC
TRBJ1-6,TRBD1,TRBV5-8,NA,CASSFSDRGLPLHF,TGTGCCAGCAGCTTTTCGGACAGGGGACTACCCCTCCACTTT
TRBJ2-6,NA,TRBV5-4,NA,CASSLKSGANVLTF,TGTGCCAGCAGCTTGAAATCTGGGGCCAACGTCCTGACTTTC
TRBJ1-2,NA,TRBV18,NA,CASSPRTDRLYGYTF,TGTGCCAGCTCACCACGAACAGATCGACTCTATGGCTACACCTTC